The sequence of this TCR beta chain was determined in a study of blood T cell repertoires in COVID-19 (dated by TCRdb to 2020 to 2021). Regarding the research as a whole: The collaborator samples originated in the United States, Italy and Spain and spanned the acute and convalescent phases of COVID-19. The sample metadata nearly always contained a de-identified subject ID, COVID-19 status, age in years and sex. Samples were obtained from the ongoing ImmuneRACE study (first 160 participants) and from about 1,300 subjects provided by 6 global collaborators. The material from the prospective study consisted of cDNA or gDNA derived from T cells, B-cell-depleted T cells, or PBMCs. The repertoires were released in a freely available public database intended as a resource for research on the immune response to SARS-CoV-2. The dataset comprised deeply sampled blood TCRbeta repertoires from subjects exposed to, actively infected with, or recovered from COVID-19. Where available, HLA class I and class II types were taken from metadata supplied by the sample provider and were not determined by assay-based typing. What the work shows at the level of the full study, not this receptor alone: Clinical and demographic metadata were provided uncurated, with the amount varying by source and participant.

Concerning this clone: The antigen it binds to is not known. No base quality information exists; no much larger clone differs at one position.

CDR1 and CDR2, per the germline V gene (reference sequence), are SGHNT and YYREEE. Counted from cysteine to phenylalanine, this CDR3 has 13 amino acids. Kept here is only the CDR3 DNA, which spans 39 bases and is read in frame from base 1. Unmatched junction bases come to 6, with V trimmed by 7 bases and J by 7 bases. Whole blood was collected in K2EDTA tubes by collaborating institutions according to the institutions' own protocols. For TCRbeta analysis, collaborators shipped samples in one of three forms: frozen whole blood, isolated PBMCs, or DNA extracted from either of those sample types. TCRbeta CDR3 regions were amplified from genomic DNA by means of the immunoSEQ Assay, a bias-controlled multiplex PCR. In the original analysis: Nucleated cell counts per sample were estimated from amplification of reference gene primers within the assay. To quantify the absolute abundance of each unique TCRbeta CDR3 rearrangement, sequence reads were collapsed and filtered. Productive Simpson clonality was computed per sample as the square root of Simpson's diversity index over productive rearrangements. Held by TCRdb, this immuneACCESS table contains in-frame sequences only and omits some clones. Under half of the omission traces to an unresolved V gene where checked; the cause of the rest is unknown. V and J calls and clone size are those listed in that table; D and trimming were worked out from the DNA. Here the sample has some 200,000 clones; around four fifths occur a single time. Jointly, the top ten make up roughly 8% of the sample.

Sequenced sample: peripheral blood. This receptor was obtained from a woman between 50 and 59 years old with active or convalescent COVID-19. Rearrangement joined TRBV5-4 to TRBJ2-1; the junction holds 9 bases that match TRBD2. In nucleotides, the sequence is TGTGCCAGCTCCAATAGCGGGAGTAATGAGCAGTTCTTC. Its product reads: CASSNSGSNEQFF.